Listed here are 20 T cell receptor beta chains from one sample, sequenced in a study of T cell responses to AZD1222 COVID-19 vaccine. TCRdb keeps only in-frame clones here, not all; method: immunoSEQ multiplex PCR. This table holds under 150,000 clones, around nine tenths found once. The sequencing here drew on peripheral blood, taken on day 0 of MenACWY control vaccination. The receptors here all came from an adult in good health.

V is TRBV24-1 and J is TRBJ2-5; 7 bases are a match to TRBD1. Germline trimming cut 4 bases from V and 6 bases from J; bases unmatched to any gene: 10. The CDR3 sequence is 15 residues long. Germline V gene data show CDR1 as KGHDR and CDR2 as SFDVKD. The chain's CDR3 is CATSDSGTEGKTQYF. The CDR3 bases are TGTGCCACCAGTGACTCCGGGACAGAAGGCAAGACCCAGTACTTC.

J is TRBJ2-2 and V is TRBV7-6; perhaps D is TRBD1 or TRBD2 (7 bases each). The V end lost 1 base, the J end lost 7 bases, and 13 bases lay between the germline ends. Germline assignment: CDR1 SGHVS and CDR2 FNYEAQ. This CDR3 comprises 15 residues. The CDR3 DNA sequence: TGTGCCAGCAGCTTAGGACAGGGAGGGAGCGGGGAGCTGTTTTTT. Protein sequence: CASSLGQGGSGELFF.

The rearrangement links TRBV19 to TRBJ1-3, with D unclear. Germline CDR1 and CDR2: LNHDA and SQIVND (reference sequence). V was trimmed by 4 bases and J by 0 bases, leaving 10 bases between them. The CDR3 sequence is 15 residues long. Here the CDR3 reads CASSTTANSGNTIYF. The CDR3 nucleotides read TGTGCCAGTAGTACCACAGCCAACTCTGGAAACACCATATATTTT.

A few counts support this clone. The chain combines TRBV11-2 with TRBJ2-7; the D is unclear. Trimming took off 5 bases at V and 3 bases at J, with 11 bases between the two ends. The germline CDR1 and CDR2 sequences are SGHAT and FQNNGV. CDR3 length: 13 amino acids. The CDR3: CASSRLGGYEQYF. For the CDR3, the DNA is TGTGCCAGCAGCCGCCTCGGTGGCTACGAGCAGTACTTC.

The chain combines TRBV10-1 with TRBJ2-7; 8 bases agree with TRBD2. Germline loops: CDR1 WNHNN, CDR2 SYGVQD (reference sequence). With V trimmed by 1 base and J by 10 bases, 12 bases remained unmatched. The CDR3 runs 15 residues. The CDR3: CASSELCGRPVGQYF. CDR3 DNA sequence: TGCGCCAGCAGTGAGTTGTGCGGGAGGCCGGTTGGTCAGTACTTC.

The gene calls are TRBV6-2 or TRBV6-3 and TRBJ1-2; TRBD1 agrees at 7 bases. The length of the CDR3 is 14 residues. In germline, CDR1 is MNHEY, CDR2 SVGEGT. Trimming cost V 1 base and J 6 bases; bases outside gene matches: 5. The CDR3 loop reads CASSYLDRRNGYTF. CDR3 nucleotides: TGTGCCAGCAGTTACTTGGACAGGAGAAATGGCTACACCTTC.

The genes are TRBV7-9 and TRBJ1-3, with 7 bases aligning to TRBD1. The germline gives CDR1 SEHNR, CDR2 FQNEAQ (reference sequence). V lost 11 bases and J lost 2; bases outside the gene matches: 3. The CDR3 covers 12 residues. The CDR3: CAVDRAGNTIYF. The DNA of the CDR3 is TGTGCCGTAGACAGGGCTGGAAACACCATATATTTT.

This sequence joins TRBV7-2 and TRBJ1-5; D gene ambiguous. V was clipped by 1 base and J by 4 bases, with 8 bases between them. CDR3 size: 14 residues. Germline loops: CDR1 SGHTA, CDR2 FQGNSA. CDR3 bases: TGTGCCAGCAGCTTAGGGACGGTGAATCAGCCCCAGCATTTT. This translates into CASSLGTVNQPQHF.

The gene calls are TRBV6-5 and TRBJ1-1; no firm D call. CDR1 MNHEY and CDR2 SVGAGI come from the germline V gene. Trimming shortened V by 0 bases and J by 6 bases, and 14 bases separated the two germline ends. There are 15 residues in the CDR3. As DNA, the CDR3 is TGTGCCAGCAGTTACTCGATCGGGAATCTAGCTGAAGCTTTCTTT. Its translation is CASSYSIGNLAEAFF.

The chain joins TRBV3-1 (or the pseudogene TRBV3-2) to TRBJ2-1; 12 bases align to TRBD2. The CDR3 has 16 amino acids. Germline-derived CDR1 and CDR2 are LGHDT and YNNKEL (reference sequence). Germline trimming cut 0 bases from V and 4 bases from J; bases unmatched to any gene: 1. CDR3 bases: TGTGCCAGCAGCCAAGAGGGACTAGCGGGTTACAATGAGCAGTTCTTC. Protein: CASSQEGLAGYNEQFF.

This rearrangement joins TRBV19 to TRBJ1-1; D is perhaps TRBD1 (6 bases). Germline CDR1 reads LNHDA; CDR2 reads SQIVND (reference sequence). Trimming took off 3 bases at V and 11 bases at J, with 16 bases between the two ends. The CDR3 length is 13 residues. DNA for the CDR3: TGTGCCAGTAGTATCCTGGACAGCCCGGGGGCTTTCTTT. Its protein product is CASSILDSPGAFF.

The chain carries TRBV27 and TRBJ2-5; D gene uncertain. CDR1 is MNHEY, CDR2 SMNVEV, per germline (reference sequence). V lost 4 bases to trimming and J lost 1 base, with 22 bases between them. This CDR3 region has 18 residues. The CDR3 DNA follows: TGTGCCAGCAGTTCCCTACCCTTAAGCGATAACACCCAAGAGACCCAGTACTTC. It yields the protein CASSSLPLSDNTQETQYF.

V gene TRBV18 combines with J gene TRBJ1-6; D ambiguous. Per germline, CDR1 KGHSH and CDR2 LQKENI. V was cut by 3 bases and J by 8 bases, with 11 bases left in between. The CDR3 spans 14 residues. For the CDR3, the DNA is TGTGCCAGCTCACCGGGTCAGACGGATTCACCCCTCCACTTT. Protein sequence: CASSPGQTDSPLHF.

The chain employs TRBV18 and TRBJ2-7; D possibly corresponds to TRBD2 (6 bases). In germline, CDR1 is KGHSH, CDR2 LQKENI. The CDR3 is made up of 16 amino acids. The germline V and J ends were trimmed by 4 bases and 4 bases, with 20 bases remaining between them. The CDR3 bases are TGTGCCAGCTCACGACGCGGGACTTCTAAGCCTTACGAGCAGTACTTC. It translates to CASSRRGTSKPYEQYF.

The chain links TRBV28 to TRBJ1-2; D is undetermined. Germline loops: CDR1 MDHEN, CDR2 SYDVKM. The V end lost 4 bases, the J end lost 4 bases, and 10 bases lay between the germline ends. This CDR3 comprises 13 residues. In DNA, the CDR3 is TGTGCCAGCAGTTCGAGTGACACCTATGGCTACACCTTC. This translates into CASSSSDTYGYTF.

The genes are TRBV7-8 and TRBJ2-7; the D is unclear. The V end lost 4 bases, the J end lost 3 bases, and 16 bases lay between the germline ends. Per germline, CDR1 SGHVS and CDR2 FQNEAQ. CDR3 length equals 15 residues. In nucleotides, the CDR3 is TGTGCCAGCAGCTCAATGGGCCTTCTTGGCTACGAGCAGTACTTC. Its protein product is CASSSMGLLGYEQYF.

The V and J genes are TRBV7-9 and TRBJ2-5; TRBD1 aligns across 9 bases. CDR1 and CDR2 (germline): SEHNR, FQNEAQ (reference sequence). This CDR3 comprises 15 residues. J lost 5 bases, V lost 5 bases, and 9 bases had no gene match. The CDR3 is CASSVPTGGKETQYF. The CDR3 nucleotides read TGTGCCAGCAGCGTACCGACAGGGGGTAAGGAGACCCAGTACTTC.

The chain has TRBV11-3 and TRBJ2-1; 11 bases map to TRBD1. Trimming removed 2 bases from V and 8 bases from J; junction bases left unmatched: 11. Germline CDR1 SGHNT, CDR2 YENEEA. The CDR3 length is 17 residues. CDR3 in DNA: TGTGCCAGCAGCTTATCGGGTAGGGGACAGGGGGGCGATGAGCAGTTCTTC. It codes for CASSLSGRGQGGDEQFF.

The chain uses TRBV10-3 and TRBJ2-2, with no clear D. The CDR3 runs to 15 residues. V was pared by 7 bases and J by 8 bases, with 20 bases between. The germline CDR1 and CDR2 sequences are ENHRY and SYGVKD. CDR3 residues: CAITTGPTPLGELFF. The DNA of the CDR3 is TGTGCCATCACTACCGGGCCGACACCGTTAGGGGAGCTGTTTTTT.

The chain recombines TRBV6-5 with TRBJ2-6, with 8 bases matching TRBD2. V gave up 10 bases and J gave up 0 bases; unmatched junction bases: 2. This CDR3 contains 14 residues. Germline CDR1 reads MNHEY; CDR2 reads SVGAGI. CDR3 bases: TGTGCCACCGGGGGGGGCTCTGGGGCCAACGTCCTGACTTTC. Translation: CATGGGSGANVLTF.